The present entry profiles one T cell receptor beta chain with its context. The antigen it binds to is not known. Per-nucleotide qualities are absent, and no much larger clonotype sits a single base away. TCRdb shows the sequencer as Illumina NovaSeq 6000. TCRalpha and TCRbeta cDNA libraries were built by 5'RACE with constant-segment primers, adding sample barcodes and unique molecular identifiers. Trizol reagent was used to extract RNA from every sample. Library amplification was performed in two PCR steps, and a second sample barcode and Illumina TruSeq adapters were introduced in the second step. The libraries were sequenced on an Illumina NovaSeq using 2 x 150 bp paired-end reads. The paper's processing steps were these. Demultiplexing of reads and collapsing into UMI-guided consensus sequences were performed with migec v1.2.7. With mixcr v2.1.11, UMI consensuses were aligned to TRA and TRB V and J templates and assembled into clonotypes. Expanded or contracted clonotypes were those called significant by both edgeR and NoisET, with noise models trained on biological replicates. For edgeR calls, the cutoffs were a false discovery rate-adjusted p below 0.01 and a log2 fold-change threshold of 1. PCA with hierarchical clustering of max-normalized trajectories of the 1000 most abundant clonotypes was used as exploratory dynamics analysis. Separately sequenced CD4+ and CD8+ repertoires were used to assign a CD4 or CD8 phenotype to each responding clone. The public sequencing data were trimmed at Q25 with fastp and processed into clonotypes with MiXCR by TCRdb, which kept only in-frame beta chains. Entries are consolidated by CDR3 protein sequence, retaining the most common genes and DNA. The V and J calls here are based on TCRdb, not the publication. The sample table lists about 340,000 distinct CDR3 sequences, approximately 22% of them with a count of one. Under 25% of the sample is taken by the ten largest.

The germline V gene gives CDR1 as SGHRS and CDR2 as YFSETQ. The germline ends are 13 bases apart after V is trimmed by 0 bases and J by 0 bases. Taken from cysteine to phenylalanine, the CDR3 has 18 residues. This entry keeps only the CDR3 DNA: 54 bases, framed from base 1. This record belongs to a study of T-cell memory formation after mild COVID-19 (TCRdb year 2021). Describing the broader study: TCR sequence clusters from the two donors were found to be largely donor specific. The cohort comprised two young, previously healthy adult volunteers, one female and one male. Longitudinal TCRalpha and TCRbeta repertoire sequencing tracked T-cell clones expanding and contracting after mild COVID-19 in a couple of donors.

General findings and caveats noted by the study authors: Contracting CD4+ clones were found mainly in CM and EM memory subsets, while CD8+ clones were enriched in EMRA. Only two mild cases were covered by the study, and larger cohorts that include severe cases with pre-infection samples were considered necessary. Some responding clones were found in pre-infection memory, which suggests that pre-existing cross-reactive memory T cells took part in the SARS-CoV-2 response. The second-wave clones that peaked on day 37 were not confirmed to be SARS-CoV-2 specific. Clones contracting from day 15 to 85 had balanced CD4/CD8 phenotypes, while a second wave expanding from day 15 to 37 was biased towards CD4+.

Ficoll-Paque density gradient centrifugation was the method used to isolate PBMCs. The V and J genes are TRBV5-1 and TRBJ1-6, with TRBD1 tentatively as D gene (6 bases match). The sequencing sample was made of PBMCs or a T cell subset sorted from them (not recorded which). This receptor was obtained from a man between 18 and 29 years old who had mild COVID-19 (a few samples of this study predate the infection). The sample titles of this study are shuffled in the database, so cell type and time point are left out; the donor was told from shared clones. The nucleotide sequence reads as follows: TGCGCCAGCAGCTTGGGCGGGACATCGATCTCCTATAATTCACCCCTCCACTTT. It specifies CASSLGGTSISYNSPLHF.